One sample yielded the 16 T cell receptor beta chains listed below, sequenced in a study of blood T cells in healthy people across ages. A second PCR, run for about 6 to 12 cycles, used a sample-barcoded 5' primer plus a J-beta primer mix. One entry per CDR3 protein, called by TCRdb with MiXCR from the 5' RACE reads. The table includes about a million distinct CDR3 sequences, 45% to 60% detected once. Source material: blood. These receptor sequences come from a woman in her sixties in good health.

The rearrangement joins TRBV28 to TRBJ2-5, with 7 bases lining up with TRBD1. The CDR3 totals 14 residues. CDR1 is MDHEN and CDR2 is SYDVKM in the germline V gene. Germline trimming cut 4 bases from V and 3 bases from J; bases unmatched to any gene: 5. The CDR3 here is CASSSLGQKETQYF. The CDR3 bases are TGTGCCAGCAGTTCCTTGGGACAGAAAGAGACCCAGTACTTC.

The genes are TRBV15 and TRBJ2-4; 7 bases fit TRBD1. CDR3 size: 14 residues. V trimming: 1 base; J trimming: 8 bases; junction bases outside the gene matches: 5. The germline CDR1 and CDR2 sequences are LNHNV and YYDKDF (reference sequence). The CDR3 sequence: CATSRVDREYIQYF. The CDR3 bases are TGTGCCACCAGCAGAGTTGACAGGGAATACATTCAGTACTTC.

V and J are TRBV29-1 and TRBJ1-5; D remains unclear. With 4 bases removed from V and 0 bases from J, the gap between germline ends came to 7 bases. CDR1 and CDR2 (germline): SQVTM, ANQGSEA. There are 13 residues in the CDR3. CDR3 sequence reads: CSVVPDSNQPQHF. CDR3 coding DNA: TGCAGCGTTGTTCCGGATAGCAATCAGCCCCAGCATTTT.

V and J are TRBV12-3 or TRBV12-4 and TRBJ2-5, with TRBD1 as a possible D gene (6 bases). V lost 5 bases and J 2 bases, leaving 15 bases between the germline ends. The CDR3 totals 15 residues. The CDR3 sequence is CASSARQVPQETQYF. The CDR3 nucleotides read TGTGCCAGCAGTGCTCGACAGGTACCTCAAGAGACCCAGTACTTC.

The chain joins TRBV5-1 to TRBJ2-5, with TRBD1 as a possible D gene (5 bases). Germline loops: CDR1 SGHRS, CDR2 YFSETQ. This CDR3 has 14 residues. V was clipped by 4 bases and J by 1 base, with 11 bases between them. The CDR3 here is CASSHLTAQETQYF. CDR3 in DNA: TGCGCCAGCAGCCACCTGACAGCCCAAGAGACCCAGTACTTC.

This chain uses TRBV7-9 with TRBJ2-7; D is unclear. The CDR3 contains 13 residues. Germline V gene sequence: CDR1 SEHNR, CDR2 FQNEAQ (reference sequence). The V end lost 5 bases, the J end lost 3 bases, and 11 bases lay between the germline ends. The CDR3 region has the DNA TGTGCCAGCAGCCCCACGGTGGGCTACGAGCAGTACTTC. Translated: CASSPTVGYEQYF.

Only a few counts were recorded for this clonotype. The J gene is TRBJ2-7, the V gene TRBV12-3 or TRBV12-4; a weak D match, TRBD1 (5 bases). The CDR3 spans 14 residues. Between the trimmed V and J ends, which lost 3 bases and 2 bases, there was a span of 11 bases. The CDR3: CASSLQGSTYEQYF. CDR3 in DNA: TGTGCCAGCAGTTTGCAGGGATCTACCTACGAGCAGTACTTC.

This chain's CDR3 is CASSGTHYINQLAGPYEQYF. DNA of the CDR3: TGTGCCAGCAGTGGGACCCATTACATAAACCAACTAGCTGGCCCCTACGAGCAGTACTTC. The chain couples TRBV27 to TRBJ2-5, with D possibly being TRBD2 (6 bases). TRBJ2-7 matches the DNA end more closely, so the J call is doubtful. The V gene's germline CDR1 is MNHEY and CDR2 SMNVEV (reference sequence). This CDR3 is built from 20 residues.

The CDR3 loop is CASSISRTYEQYF. For the CDR3, the DNA is TGTGCCAGCAGCATTAGCAGGACCTACGAGCAGTACTTC. This chain connects TRBV28 to TRBJ2-5; unclear D gene. With the DNA end fitting TRBJ2-7 better, the J assignment may be wrong. The CDR3 contains 13 residues. Germline V gives CDR1 MDHEN, CDR2 SYDVKM.

CDR3 residues: CASSQVSGLTDTQYF. Written as DNA, the CDR3 is TGCGCCAGCAGCCAAGTCTCTGGGCTCACAGATACGCAGTATTTT. The chain employs TRBV4-3 and TRBJ2-3; D gene ambiguous. V shed 1 base and J shed 2 bases, with 10 bases lying between them. This CDR3 is 15 amino acids long. Per germline, CDR1 LGHNA and CDR2 YSLEER.

This sequence joins TRBV20-1 and TRBJ2-1; D gene ambiguous. The germline CDR1 and CDR2 sequences are DFQATT and SNEGSKA (reference sequence). This CDR3 region has 15 residues. V lost 0 bases, J lost 2 bases, and 11 bases lay in between. The DNA for the CDR3 is TGCAGTGCTAGAGAATGGACGGGCCCCTACAATGAGCAGTTCTTC. It encodes CSAREWTGPYNEQFF.

This clonotype was picked up a small number of times. The chain joins TRBV6-1 to TRBJ2-5; 12 bases align to TRBD1. V shed 0 bases and J 10 bases; nucleotides not matched to a gene: 6. There are 15 residues in the CDR3. CDR1 is MNHNS and CDR2 is SASEGT in the germline V gene. CDR3 sequence: CASSEAGTGGGIQYF. In nucleotides, the CDR3 is TGTGCCAGCAGTGAAGCGGGGACAGGGGGCGGTATCCAGTACTTC.

The chain employs TRBV10-3 and TRBJ1-1; the D is unclear. This CDR3 is built from 12 residues. Germline V gene sequence: CDR1 ENHRY, CDR2 SYGVKD. The ends were cut back, 6 bases at V and 9 bases at J, with 14 bases in the middle. The chain's CDR3 is CAISDQANKAFF. CDR3 in DNA: TGTGCCATCAGCGATCAGGCCAATAAAGCTTTCTTT.

CDR3 region: CASSLDAQGAETQYF. The DNA for the CDR3 is TGTGCCAGCAGCTTGGACGCCCAAGGGGCGGAGACCCAGTACTTC. The rearrangement joins TRBV7-2 to TRBJ2-5, with D perhaps TRBD1 (5 bases). V was shortened by 3 bases and J by 5 bases, with 16 bases between the two germline ends. Germline V gives CDR1 SGHTA, CDR2 FQGNSA. The CDR3 runs to 15 residues.

The rearrangement links TRBV7-9 to TRBJ1-5; 9 bases line up with TRBD1. This CDR3 has 15 amino acids. Per germline, CDR1 SEHNR and CDR2 FQNEAQ (reference sequence). V was pared by 4 bases and J by 6 bases, with 7 bases of the junction left unmatched. CDR3: CASSSGQGVGQPQHF. The CDR3 DNA follows: TGTGCCAGCAGCTCGGGACAGGGTGTGGGTCAGCCCCAGCATTTT.

The chain combines TRBV6-6 with TRBJ2-1, with D maybe TRBD1 (5 bases). Germline CDR1 reads MNHNY; CDR2 reads SVGAGI (reference sequence). The length of the CDR3 is 12 residues. The V end was cut by 6 bases, the J end by 13 bases, with 16 bases between. CDR3 DNA sequence: TGTGCCAGCAGGAAACAGGATCTTGGTCAGTTCTTC. Translated, it gives CASRKQDLGQFF.